This is a list of T cell receptor beta chains from one sample in a study of T cell responses to AZD1222 COVID-19 vaccine. Profiling relied on immunoSEQ multiplex PCR, and the TCRdb table lists in-frame clones only, not all of them. The profile shows about 210,000 clones, 90% to 95% of them singletons. The input for sequencing was peripheral blood, taken 28 days after the second dose of the MenACWY control vaccine. All receptors derive from an adult who received the MenACWY meningococcal vaccine as a control. The conserved cysteine and the conserved F or W are not part of the CDR3 here. The order of the fields is J gene, V gene, CDR3 protein.

j_gene: TRBJ1-2
v_gene: TRBV28
CDR3aa: ASKNRAGGRDGYT

j_gene: TRBJ2-7
v_gene: TRBV2
CDR3aa: ASIQGLVYEQY

j_gene: TRBJ2-3
v_gene: TRBV11-2
CDR3aa: ASSPQRGARDTQY

j_gene: TRBJ2-7
v_gene: TRBV11-2
CDR3aa: ASSPLGTGPGAYEQY

j_gene: TRBJ1-1
v_gene: TRBV14
CDR3aa: ASSPYTGMVWTEAF

j_gene: TRBJ2-3
v_gene: TRBV28
CDR3aa: ASSDRYGQY

j_gene: TRBJ1-3
v_gene: TRBV3-1/TRBV3-2
CDR3aa: ASSQDRQGKGNTIY

j_gene: TRBJ2-6
v_gene: TRBV4-3
CDR3aa: ASSQDFSGANVLT

j_gene: TRBJ1-1
v_gene: TRBV5-1
CDR3aa: ASSNTPTGSGNTEAF

j_gene: TRBJ1-2
v_gene: TRBV4-1
CDR3aa: ASSQSLTGVLDYGYT

j_gene: TRBJ2-3
v_gene: TRBV29-1
CDR3aa: SVEDGVATDTQY

j_gene: TRBJ2-3
v_gene: TRBV24-1
CDR3aa: ATGLAGGDTQY

j_gene: TRBJ2-5
v_gene: TRBV7-2
CDR3aa: ASSLGGGRQETQY

j_gene: TRBJ2-2
v_gene: TRBV29-1
CDR3aa: SVRILGELF

j_gene: TRBJ2-1
v_gene: TRBV4-3
CDR3aa: ASSQESDKDNEQF

j_gene: TRBJ1-1
v_gene: TRBV7-6
CDR3aa: ASSATWGNTEAF

j_gene: TRBJ1-5
v_gene: TRBV6-6
CDR3aa: ASSRDGQPQH

j_gene: TRBJ1-6
v_gene: TRBV19
CDR3aa: ASSKEGSPLH

j_gene: TRBJ2-7
v_gene: TRBV5-6
CDR3aa: ASSLWGSRFYEQY

j_gene: TRBJ1-1
v_gene: TRBV6-5
CDR3aa: ASSPNRGRNTEAF

j_gene: TRBJ2-1
v_gene: TRBV2
CDR3aa: ASSAGGTSGRGGQF

j_gene: TRBJ2-3
v_gene: TRBV5-1
CDR3aa: ASSGNRDTQY

j_gene: TRBJ1-3
v_gene: TRBV7-2
CDR3aa: ASSLGGRAGNTIY

j_gene: TRBJ2-3
v_gene: TRBV30
CDR3aa: AWSRGDTDTQY

j_gene: TRBJ2-7
v_gene: TRBV6-2/TRBV6-3
CDR3aa: ASSWRDTYEQY

j_gene: TRBJ1-2
v_gene: TRBV12-3/TRBV12-4
CDR3aa: ASRGQRASGYT

j_gene: TRBJ1-2
v_gene: TRBV19
CDR3aa: ASSIRVAYGYT

j_gene: TRBJ2-2
v_gene: TRBV30
CDR3aa: AWSRTGTGELF

j_gene: TRBJ2-7
v_gene: TRBV28
CDR3aa: ASSTRQGEQY

j_gene: TRBJ1-1
v_gene: TRBV2
CDR3aa: ASLGWTEAF

j_gene: TRBJ1-1
v_gene: TRBV6-4
CDR3aa: ASSDSTLFSDIDTEAF

j_gene: TRBJ2-7
v_gene: TRBV28
CDR3aa: ASSLQGGFSYEQY